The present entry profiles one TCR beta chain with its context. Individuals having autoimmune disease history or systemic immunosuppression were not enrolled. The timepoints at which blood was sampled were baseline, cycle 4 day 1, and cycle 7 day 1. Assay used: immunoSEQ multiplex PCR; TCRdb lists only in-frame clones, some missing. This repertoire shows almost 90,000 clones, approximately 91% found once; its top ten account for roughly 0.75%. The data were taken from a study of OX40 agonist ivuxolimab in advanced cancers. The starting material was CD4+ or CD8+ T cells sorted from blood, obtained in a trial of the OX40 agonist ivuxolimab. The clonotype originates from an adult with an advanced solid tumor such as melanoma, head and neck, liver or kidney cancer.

The CDR3 spells CASSLTSSYEQYF. CDR3 DNA sequence: TGTGCCAGCAGCTTGACCAGTTCCTACGAGCAGTACTTC. J is TRBJ2-7 and V is TRBV5-6; D is ambiguous. The CDR3 runs to 13 residues. Germline V gene sequence: CDR1 SGHDT, CDR2 YYEEEE. With 1 base removed from V and 1 base from J, the gap between germline ends came to 6 bases. Full variable domain (rest looked up from reference TRBV5-6 and TRBJ2-7): DAGVTQSPTHLIKTRGQQVTLRCSPKSGHDTVSWYQQALGQGPQFIFQYYEEEERQRGNFPDRFSGHQFPNYSSELNVNALLLGDSALYLCASSLTSSYEQYFGPGTRLTVT.